This T cell receptor (beta chain) was recorded in a study of tissue T cells after allogeneic stem cell transplantation. Study results and caveats: Anatomically similar tissues had similar TCR repertoires within each patient. Some tissue clones might be persisting host cells; their alloreactivity or antigen specificity was not determined. Across patients, clones rarely overlapped, yet motif clusters were shared tissue-specifically.

Unmatched junction bases numbered 4, after V lost 4 bases and J lost 5 bases. The CDR3 runs 14 residues. Germline lookup yields CDR1 KGHPV and CDR2 FQNQEV (reference sequence). Concerning this clone: What it binds is not known. Germline and genes here are mouse. Sequencing ends 1 residue short of the CDR3 end; the germline J gene provides the rest.

Method: immunoSEQ multiplex PCR; TCRdb's copy keeps in-frame clones and lacks some. This table holds 4,000 to 5,000 clones, over 45% found once. Time point of the sample: mouse harvest day 7 after allogeneic transplant. Tail vein injection delivered 10^7 T-cell-depleted bone marrow cells and 10^6 splenic CD5+ T cells. The sample was spleen. This chain uses TRBV26 with TRBJ2-5; TRBD1 matches 9 bases. The receptor was isolated from a female BALB/c mouse given C57BL/6 T cells with graft-versus-host disease after an allogeneic hematopoietic cell transplant. Partial CDR3 DNA: TGTGCCAGCAGTCCTCGACAGGGGGGAGACACCCAGTAC. Translating gives CASSPRQGGDTQY. The entire CDR3 is CASSPRQGGDTQYF.